This T cell receptor (beta chain) was found in a study of shared clonotypes between healthy human individuals. As to this clone: Its antigen is not known.

Every immunoSEQ plate was one replicate of a subset's evenly spread DNA. Here immunoSEQ multiplex PCR was the method, and the copy in TCRdb shows in-frame clones only, minus some. This sample has 90,000 to 130,000 clones, with under 70% found just once. General study results and limits: Represented genetic and exposure-history diversity was restricted by having few donors. Only blood was sampled; tissue repertoires likely differ.

This CDR3 has 10 residues. CDR1 and CDR2 (germline): SQVTM, ANQGSEA. Trimming took off 5 bases at V and 5 bases at J, with 7 bases between the two ends. The material sequenced was memory CD8+ T cells sorted from blood. Stated subset: CD45RO+ cells pooled with CCR7-negative TemRA cells. The V and J genes are TRBV29-1 and TRBJ2-7; the D is unclear. This sequence originates from a woman in her twenties or thirties in good health. CDR3 sequence reads: CSVRGHEQYF. CDR3 sequence (DNA): TGCAGCGTTCGCGGCCACGAGCAGTACTTC.